This T cell receptor (beta chain) was sequenced in a study of PD-1 blockade in classical Hodgkin lymphoma. Profiled with immunoSEQ multiplex PCR; TCRdb holds only in-frame clones, not every one. The sample lists about 7,700 clones, roughly 85% occurring once. The CDR3 is 17 amino acids. Trimming at V came to 8 bases and at J to 0 bases, leaving 8 bases not matched to a gene. The germline V gene has CDR1 SNHLY and CDR2 FYNNEI. Every patient had relapsed following autologous stem cell transplantation, and cohorts differed in brentuximab vedotin exposure. With magnetic negative selection, CD4+ T cells were purified from PBMCs that had been thawed.

The clonotype originates from a human donor with classical Hodgkin lymphoma. The sequences come from CD4+ T cells from blood, collected at baseline. The chain couples TRBV2 to TRBJ2-7; 15 bases are shared with TRBD2. CDR3 DNA sequence: TGTGCCAGCCAGGGGACTAGCGGGGGGAGAAACTCCTACGAGCAGTACTTC. It codes for CASQGTSGGRNSYEQYF.